The 30 T cell receptor beta chains below all came from one sample that was sequenced in a study of response to subunit inactivated influenza vaccine (dated by TCRdb to the late 2010s). This specimen's time point label, interpreted: approximately 40 days after influenza vaccine administration. Library preparation was by RT-PCR. The data were produced on an Illumina HiSeq 2500. The public reads were reprocessed in TCRdb via fastp at Q25 and MiXCR, keeping in-frame beta chains. A single entry per CDR3 protein holds the most common genes and DNA from its merged rows. For this sample the table gives under 500,000 distinct CDR3 sequences, of which 10% to 11% were detected only once. The top ten constitute over 9.5% of the sample. This specimen consisted of PBMCs from blood, obtained 40 to 50 days after vaccination. These receptors were collected from a man between 45 and 60 years old who received an inactivated influenza vaccine. Donor details come from another sample of the same person, matched by shared clones.

This clonotype was seen many times. The chain employs TRBV20-1 and TRBJ2-7; D perhaps matches TRBD2 (5 bases). Trimming pared 2 bases from V and 3 bases from J, leaving 11 bases between. CDR1 is DFQATT, CDR2 SNEGSKA, per germline (reference sequence). The CDR3 length is 13 residues. The CDR3 reads CSARPDYNYEQYF. CDR3 nucleotide sequence: TGCAGTGCTAGACCCGACTACAACTACGAGCAGTACTTC.

The gene calls are TRBV7-2 and TRBJ2-3; D is tentatively TRBD1 or TRBD2 (6 bases each). Germline V gene sequence: CDR1 SGHTA, CDR2 FQGNSA. V was clipped by 0 bases and J by 0 bases, with 10 bases between them. CDR3 length: 16 amino acids. The CDR3, as DNA: TGTGCCAGCAGCTTAGCGAGGGGGGCTAGCACAGATACGCAGTATTTT. Translation gives CASSLARGASTDTQYF.

The chain uses TRBV7-2 and TRBJ2-7; TRBD2 is a possible D gene (6 bases). The CDR3 runs to 13 residues. Germline-derived CDR1 and CDR2 are SGHTA and FQGNSA. V gave up 5 bases and J gave up 3 bases, with 11 bases separating them. The CDR3 nucleotides read TGTGCCAGCAGCCGTGGACTACGCTACGAGCAGTACTTC. Translation: CASSRGLRYEQYF.

In its sample, this clonotype was seen a few times. V is TRBV2 and J is TRBJ2-2, with D perhaps assigned TRBD1 or TRBD2 (5 bases each). The length of the CDR3 is 15 residues. V was shortened by 8 bases and J by 5 bases, with 18 bases between the two germline ends. Germline CDR1 SNHLY, CDR2 FYNNEI. The DNA of the CDR3 is TGTGCCAGCCGATATGGGGACCAAAAAACCGGGGAGCTGTTTTTT. It codes for CASRYGDQKTGELFF.

This chain joins TRBV9 and TRBJ1-6; D gene ambiguous. Trimming removed 0 bases at V and 11 bases at J, with 9 bases between. Germline V gives CDR1 SGDLS, CDR2 YYNGEE. CDR3 length: 13 amino acids. This CDR3 is CASSVGESAPLHF. The CDR3 DNA follows: TGTGCCAGCAGCGTAGGAGAAAGCGCACCCCTCCACTTT.

V usage is TRBV7-9 and J usage is TRBJ2-3; TRBD1 aligns across 7 bases. The CDR3 sequence is 15 residues long. Germline V gives CDR1 SEHNR, CDR2 FQNEAQ (reference sequence). Germline trimming cut 5 bases from V and 4 bases from J; bases unmatched to any gene: 9. CDR3 in DNA: TGTGCCAGCAGCCTGGGACAGAGTCCCCCAGATACGCAGTATTTT. The encoded protein is CASSLGQSPPDTQYF.

This clonotype appeared a few times. The V and J genes are TRBV23-1 and TRBJ2-7; D ambiguous. TRBV23-1 is filed as an ORF, its function uncertain. V gave up 7 bases and J gave up 10 bases, with 11 bases separating them. This CDR3 spans 10 amino acids. This CDR3 reads CASIRHHQYF. CDR3 DNA: TGCGCCAGCATCCGACACCACCAGTACTTC.

This chain joins TRBV5-4 and TRBJ2-6; maybe TRBD2 (5 bases). The germline gives CDR1 SGHNT, CDR2 YYREEE (reference sequence). The germline V and J ends were trimmed by 5 bases and 2 bases, with 11 bases remaining between them. This CDR3 spans 15 amino acids. This CDR3 reads CASSMTGTGANVLTF. CDR3 bases: TGTGCCAGCAGTATGACGGGGACTGGGGCCAACGTCCTGACTTTC.

The V call is TRBV10-2, the J call TRBJ2-7; 12 positions match TRBD1. This CDR3 comprises 16 residues. Germline V CDR1 and CDR2: WSHSY, SAAADI. The trim removed 2 bases at V and 4 bases at J, leaving 6 bases unmatched. The CDR3 region is CASSEPRDRGLYEQYF. The CDR3, as DNA: TGCGCCAGCAGTGAGCCGCGGGACAGGGGGCTTTACGAGCAGTACTTC.

This clonotype was counted only a few times. V gene TRBV12-3 or TRBV12-4 combines with J gene TRBJ2-7; TRBD2 aligns across 10 bases. The CDR3 length is 14 residues. The junction had 4 bases not matched to a gene; V was cut back by 5 bases and J by 3 bases. The CDR3 protein is CASSPSGRVYEQYF. DNA of the CDR3: TGTGCCAGCAGTCCTAGCGGGAGAGTCTACGAGCAGTACTTC.

There are a few counts of this clonotype. The chain combines TRBV20-1 with TRBJ2-7; either TRBD1 or TRBD2 may fit D (5 bases each). The CDR3 covers 17 residues. Germline CDR1 reads DFQATT; CDR2 reads SNEGSKA (reference sequence). CDR3 nucleotides: TGCACTTCGGGAACCCCCATTGGGACCGTAGGGAACTACGAGCAGTACTTC. Protein sequence: CTSGTPIGTVGNYEQYF.

This clonotype was observed many times. The rearrangement joins TRBV6-5 to TRBJ1-1; no definite D call. Trimming stripped 3 bases from V and 7 bases from J, with 6 bases between. Germline lookup yields CDR1 MNHEY and CDR2 SVGAGI. The length of the CDR3 is 11 residues. CDR3 region: CASSYRGEAFF. CDR3 nucleotides: TGTGCCAGCAGTTATAGAGGTGAAGCTTTCTTT.

The chain links TRBV7-2 to TRBJ2-4; either TRBD1 or TRBD2 may supply D (7 bases each). Germline CDR1 SGHTA, CDR2 FQGNSA. Trimming removed 3 bases from V and 5 bases from J, with 14 bases in between. This CDR3 region has 15 residues. The CDR3 sequence is CASSLVGGTENIQYF. CDR3 DNA: TGTGCCAGCAGCTTGGTGGGGGGGACAGAAAACATTCAGTACTTC.

The chain couples TRBV19 to TRBJ2-1; TRBD2 agrees at 10 bases. The J segment lost 8 bases and the V segment lost 9 bases, leaving 13 bases of the junction unmatched. The CDR3 has 15 amino acids. Germline V lookup: CDR1 LNHDA, CDR2 SQIVND (reference sequence). As DNA, the CDR3 is TGTGCCAGCAGAGAGGTAGCGGGAGGCGGAGATGAGCAGTTCTTC. This sequence encodes CASREVAGGGDEQFF.

This clonotype was observed a few times. The CDR3 is CASSLQGLTRGDEQYF. The DNA for the CDR3 is TGTGCCAGCAGTTTACAAGGGTTGACAAGAGGGGACGAGCAGTACTTC. The chain is built from TRBV12-3 or TRBV12-4 and TRBJ2-7; either TRBD1 or TRBD2 may fit D (5 bases each). The CDR3 runs 16 residues. Trimming stripped 2 bases from V and 5 bases from J, with 19 bases between.

In its sample, this clonotype was seen a few times. The rearrangement links TRBV12-3 or TRBV12-4 to TRBJ1-1; D call uncertain. The CDR3 loop spans 14 amino acids. With 5 bases removed from V and 5 bases from J, the gap between germline ends came to 15 bases. The CDR3 bases are TGTGCCAGCAGTCCGAGGGCCCTCGGAACTGAAGCTTTCTTT. It yields the protein CASSPRALGTEAFF.

This clonotype has at least ten counts. The chain is built from TRBV27 and TRBJ2-2, with TRBD1 matching 7 bases. Germline V gene data show CDR1 as MNHEY and CDR2 as SMNVEV (reference sequence). The CDR3 extends over 15 amino acids. The V segment lost 6 bases and the J segment 1 base; nucleotides outside the gene matches: 5. CDR3 region: CASSRDSVNTGELFF. In DNA form, the CDR3 reads TGTGCCAGCAGCCGGGACAGTGTGAACACCGGGGAGCTGTTTTTT.

V gene TRBV7-3 combines with J gene TRBJ2-4; D not resolved. This CDR3 spans 13 amino acids. The V gene lost 5 bases and the J gene lost 4 bases, with 9 bases spanning the gap. In germline, CDR1 is SGHTA, CDR2 FQGTGA. CDR3 DNA: TGTGCCAGCAGCCTCGACTTTAAAAACATTCAGTACTTC. Translating gives CASSLDFKNIQYF.

In the case of this clonotype: A much larger clone differs from this one at a single base, so this may be a read error. The chain is built from TRBV29-1 and TRBJ2-1; possible D gene TRBD2, 7 bases. V lost 3 bases and J lost 7, with 10 bases in between. CDR3 length equals 12 residues. Germline CDR1 SQVTM, CDR2 ANQGSEA. CDR3 sequence reads: CSVDGGANEQFF. In DNA, the CDR3 is TGCAGCGTTGATGGGGGGGCGAATGAGCAGTTCTTC.

Ten or more counts support this clonotype. The genes are TRBV20-1 and TRBJ2-3; 13 bases match TRBD2. Per the germline V gene, CDR1 is DFQATT and CDR2 is SNEGSKA (reference sequence). The CDR3 consists of 18 residues. Losses at the gene ends were 2 bases for V and 4 bases for J; bases not matched to a gene: 12. CDR3 in DNA: TGCAGTGCTAGACGAACCCCCACTAGCGGGGGGGCCGCAGATACGCAGTATTTT. Translated: CSARRTPTSGGAADTQYF.

DNA for the CDR3: TGTGCCAGCAGCTTATCCGTCTGGACTACCACTAGCACAGATACGCAGTATTTT. Translated: CASSLSVWTTTSTDTQYF. The chain employs TRBV11-2 and TRBJ2-3; possibly TRBD2 for D (6 bases). Germline V gives CDR1 SGHAT, CDR2 FQNNGV. The V and J ends lost 2 bases and 0 bases respectively, with 18 bases between them. The length of the CDR3 is 18 residues.

This clonotype has just a few counts. This rearrangement joins TRBV7-9 to TRBJ2-7; TRBD2 matches at 7 bases. This CDR3 spans 15 amino acids. Germline CDR1 reads SEHNR; CDR2 reads FQNEAQ (reference sequence). V gave up 7 bases and J gave up 2 bases; unmatched junction bases: 11. Written as DNA, the CDR3 is TGTGCCAGCATCTGGTCTAGCGGAAGGACCTACGAGCAGTACTTC. Its translation is CASIWSSGRTYEQYF.

The chain couples TRBV28 to TRBJ2-1; no definite D call. This CDR3 is 15 amino acids long. Between the trimmed V and J ends, which lost 3 bases and 6 bases, there was a span of 15 bases. Germline CDR1 and CDR2: MDHEN and SYDVKM. The CDR3 nucleotides read TGTGCCAGCAGTTTCACAGACACAATCCGCAATGAGCAGTTCTTC. Translation: CASSFTDTIRNEQFF.

This chain links TRBV15 with TRBJ2-7; the D gene is possibly TRBD2 (5 bases). V dropped 1 base and J dropped 1 base, with 5 bases sitting between them. From germline, CDR1 is LNHNV and CDR2 YYDKDF (reference sequence). The CDR3 contains 13 residues. The CDR3 DNA sequence: TGTGCCACCAGCAGAGGGGAGTCCTACGAGCAGTACTTC. Encoded protein: CATSRGESYEQYF. The variable domain in full, completed from reference TRBV15 and TRBJ2-7, reads DAMVIQNPRYQVTQFGKPVTLSCSQTLNHNVMYWYQQKSSQAPKLLFHYYDKDFNNEADTPDNFQSRRPNTSFCFLDIRSPGLGDTAMYLCATSRGESYEQYFGPGTRLTVT.

This clonotype is large. The chain is built from TRBV20-1 and TRBJ1-4; 8 bases are shared with TRBD1. Losses at the gene ends were 6 bases for V and 10 bases for J; bases not matched to a gene: 10. The germline gives CDR1 DFQATT, CDR2 SNEGSKA (reference sequence). CDR3 length equals 13 residues. The CDR3 coding sequence is TGCAGTGCCTCAGGGCAGGGGGCAAGAAAACTGTTTTTT. This sequence encodes CSASGQGARKLFF.

In this sample, this clonotype turned up a few times. The gene calls are TRBV7-2 and TRBJ1-5; a weak D match, TRBD1 (5 bases). CDR3 length: 14 amino acids. The V gene's germline CDR1 is SGHTA and CDR2 FQGNSA. Trimming took off 5 bases at V and 4 bases at J, with 12 bases between the two ends. Here the CDR3 reads CASSLRGENQPQHF. CDR3 DNA: TGTGCCAGCAGCCTCCGAGGGGAGAATCAGCCCCAGCATTTT.

This chain connects TRBV19 to TRBJ2-1, with a tentative D call TRBD1 (5 bases). The V end lost 0 bases, the J end lost 13 bases, and 13 bases lay between the germline ends. Germline loops: CDR1 LNHDA, CDR2 SQIVND (reference sequence). There are 13 residues in the CDR3. The CDR3 here is CASSIDRGTPQFF. The CDR3 bases are TGTGCCAGTAGTATAGATAGGGGTACCCCACAGTTCTTC. Based on the CDR3 plus reference TRBV19 and TRBJ2-1, the full variable domain is DGGITQSPKYLFRKEGQNVTLSCEQNLNHDAMYWYRQDPGQGLRLIYYSQIVNDFQKGDIAEGYSVSREKKESFPLTVTSAQKNPTAFYLCASSIDRGTPQFFGPGTRLTVL.

The rearrangement links TRBV6-1 to TRBJ2-2, with D perhaps matching TRBD2 (6 bases). Trimming took off 8 bases at V and 4 bases at J, with 17 bases between the two ends. CDR1 and CDR2 from the germline V gene are MNHNS and SASEGT. This CDR3 is 15 amino acids long. Here the CDR3 DNA reads TGTGCCAGCGAGGGACTGCCAAGAGGCACCGGGGAGCTGTTTTTT. Translated: CASEGLPRGTGELFF.

The chain has TRBV10-3 and TRBJ2-7; 11 bases line up with TRBD1. The trim removed 5 bases at V and 6 bases at J, leaving 6 bases unmatched. This CDR3 spans 14 amino acids. Per the germline V gene, CDR1 is ENHRY and CDR2 is SYGVKD. The CDR3 is CAISQDRGRSEQYF. CDR3 bases: TGTGCCATCAGTCAGGACAGGGGGCGAAGCGAGCAGTACTTC.

CDR3 loop: CSASSGTGGDEQFF. The CDR3 bases are TGCAGTGCTTCTTCCGGGACAGGGGGCGATGAGCAGTTCTTC. This chain uses TRBV20-1 with TRBJ2-1, with 12 bases fitting TRBD1. Germline-derived CDR1 and CDR2 are DFQATT and SNEGSKA (reference sequence). The CDR3 has 14 amino acids. Unmatched junction bases numbered 7, after V lost 5 bases and J lost 8 bases.